This entry lists 12 T cell receptor beta chains sequenced from one sample in a study of blood T cell repertoires in COVID-19. Sequencing used immunoSEQ multiplex PCR; TCRdb keeps in-frame clones, though not all of them. The repertoire holds approximately 240,000 clones, with about 86% as singletons. The sequenced material came from PBMCs or T cells enriched from blood (not recorded which). Receptors were obtained from a woman in her thirties or forties with acute COVID-19.

The genes are TRBV30 and TRBJ1-1; a weak D match, TRBD1 (5 bases). V gave up 0 bases and J gave up 4 bases, with 12 bases separating them. The CDR3 contains 14 residues. Germline values: CDR1 GTSNPN, CDR2 SVGIG (reference sequence). DNA of the CDR3: TGTGCCTGGAGTGTCTGGGGGGTGGGCACTGAAGCTTTCTTT. Amino acids: CAWSVWGVGTEAFF.

The chain joins TRBV6-1 to TRBJ1-4; D is possibly TRBD1 (6 bases). V lost 3 bases, J lost 9 bases, and 17 bases lay in between. CDR3 length equals 15 residues. Germline assignment: CDR1 MNHNS and CDR2 SASEGT. The DNA for the CDR3 is TGTGCCAGCAGTGACCTACAGGGAAGGGCCAAAAAACTGTTTTTT. Protein: CASSDLQGRAKKLFF.

This clone has at least ten counts. The rearrangement joins TRBV6-5 to TRBJ1-2; 9 positions match TRBD1. The germline V gene encodes CDR1 MNHEY and CDR2 SVGAGI. The CDR3 consists of 14 residues. V lost 6 bases, J lost 5 bases, and 7 bases stayed unmatched. This CDR3 reads CASRGGQGLYGYTF. As DNA, the CDR3 is TGTGCCAGCAGAGGGGGACAGGGATTATATGGCTACACCTTC.

The CDR3 sequence is CASSLSSGRNEQFF. In DNA form, the CDR3 reads TGTGCCAGCAGCTTATCTAGCGGGAGGAATGAGCAGTTCTTC. V and J are TRBV7-6 and TRBJ2-1, with 11 bases fitting TRBD2. In germline, CDR1 is SGHVS, CDR2 FNYEAQ. The CDR3 spans 14 residues. After removal of 2 bases from V and 7 bases from J, the junction contained 1 base not matched to a gene.

This chain joins TRBV5-1 and TRBJ2-2; 8 positions agree with TRBD1. This CDR3 contains 17 residues. Germline lookup yields CDR1 SGHRS and CDR2 YFSETQ. V lost 3 bases and J lost 0; bases outside the gene matches: 7. The CDR3 loop is CASSSRTGKTNTGELFF. The CDR3 DNA is TGCGCCAGCAGCTCGAGGACAGGGAAGACGAACACCGGGGAGCTGTTTTTT.

The chain couples TRBV10-3 to TRBJ2-7; 8 nucleotides match TRBD1. Germline values: CDR1 ENHRY, CDR2 SYGVKD. This CDR3 has 15 amino acids. The J segment lost 7 bases and the V segment lost 1 base, leaving 9 bases of the junction unmatched. The CDR3 nucleotides read TGTGCCATCAGTGAGTTTACAGGGGGGCCGGGGGAGCAGTACTTC. It specifies CAISEFTGGPGEQYF.

The chain combines TRBV10-1 with TRBJ1-2, with 10 bases identical to TRBD1. Germline loops: CDR1 WNHNN, CDR2 SYGVQD (reference sequence). V shed 5 bases and J 3 bases; nucleotides not matched to a gene: 9. This CDR3 spans 16 amino acids. CDR3 DNA: TGCGCCAGCAGTCTTAGGGACAGGGGCATGGACTATGGCTACACCTTC. This sequence encodes CASSLRDRGMDYGYTF.

V and J are TRBV11-2 and TRBJ1-2; no reliable D call. The CDR3 contains 14 residues. Trimming took 10 bases from V and 4 from J, leaving 19 bases between them. In germline, CDR1 is SGHAT, CDR2 FQNNGV. The CDR3 sequence is CATSRNIAFYGYTF. The CDR3 bases are TGTGCCACCTCGAGGAACATAGCATTCTATGGCTACACCTTC. The full variable domain, completed using reference TRBV11-2 and TRBJ1-2, is EAGVAQSPRYKIIEKRQSVAFWCNPISGHATLYWYQQILGQGPKLLIQFQNNGVVDDSQLPKDRFSAERLKGVDSTLKIQPAKLEDSAVYLCATSRNIAFYGYTFGSGTRLTVV.

The rearrangement joins TRBV5-4 to TRBJ2-4, with 8 bases matching TRBD1. Unmatched junction bases numbered 12, after V lost 4 bases and J lost 6 bases. The germline V gene encodes CDR1 SGHNT and CDR2 YYREEE (reference sequence). The CDR3 has 16 residues. CDR3 sequence (DNA): TGTGCCAGCAGCCTGTCAACGACAGGGGCCCGAAACATTCAGTACTTC. Translated: CASSLSTTGARNIQYF.

Here the CDR3 DNA reads TGTGCCAGCAGCTCCCGCCAGGGGGATGGCTACACCTTC. Translated, it gives CASSSRQGDGYTF. The chain links TRBV9 to TRBJ1-2; 7 bases match TRBD1. The CDR3 loop spans 13 amino acids. V trimming: 4 bases; J trimming: 6 bases; junction bases outside the gene matches: 6. CDR1 and CDR2 from the germline V gene are SGDLS and YYNGEE. The entire variable domain, with the rest obtained from reference TRBV9 and TRBJ1-2, is as follows: DSGVTQTPKHLITATGQRVTLRCSPRSGDLSVYWYQQSLDQGLQFLIQYYNGEERAKGNILERFSAQQFPDLHSELNLSSLELGDSALYFCASSSRQGDGYTFGSGTRLTVV.

This chain links TRBV6-5 with TRBJ2-1, with D possibly TRBD1 on 7 matching bases. From germline, CDR1 is MNHEY and CDR2 SVGAGI. This CDR3 spans 15 amino acids. The V end lost 6 bases, the J end lost 0 bases, and 12 bases lay between the germline ends. The DNA of the CDR3 is TGTGCCAGCAGCCGCGGGACAGCCTCCTACAATGAGCAGTTCTTC. Its protein is CASSRGTASYNEQFF.

V usage is TRBV18 and J usage is TRBJ2-6, with D possibly being TRBD2 (5 bases). The CDR3 length is 15 residues. Trimming removed 6 bases at V and 9 bases at J, with 18 bases between. CDR1 is KGHSH and CDR2 is LQKENI in the germline V gene. The CDR3 reads CASSPEEIGLNVLTF. CDR3 bases: TGTGCCAGCTCCCCCGAAGAGATAGGACTCAACGTCCTGACTTTC.